Sequencing of this T cell receptor (beta chain) was carried out in a study of response to subunit inactivated influenza vaccine. The CDR3 spans 15 residues. Germline CDR1 reads MNHNS; CDR2 reads SASEGT. Unmatched junction bases numbered 6, after V lost 1 base and J lost 4 bases. TCRdb recomputed calls from the RT-PCR reads with MiXCR, one row per CDR3 protein. The repertoire holds hundreds of thousands of distinct CDR3 sequences, with less than 20% as singletons. The input for sequencing was PBMCs from blood, taken about 5 days after vaccination. The chain uses TRBV6-1 and TRBJ1-1; 7 positions agree with TRBD1. This clonotype originated in a man in his fifties or sixties who received an inactivated influenza vaccine. The DNA for the CDR3 is TGTGCCAGCAGTGAAGGAAGACAGGGCCGCACTGAAGCTTTCTTT. Protein sequence: CASSEGRQGRTEAFF.